A single sample gave rise to the 3 T cell receptor beta chains below, sequenced in a study of CD8+ T cells in alopecia areata. Indicated treatment: oral pan-JAK inhibitor, 5-10 mg twice daily. Once RNA had been extracted, it was reverse transcribed into cDNA to act as the sequencing template. This table comes from immunoSEQ multiplex PCR, and its TCRdb copy is limited to in-frame clones, with some not included. The sample yields some 210,000 clones, approximately 72% seen once. Sequenced here: CD4+ T cells sorted from blood, sampled at approximately week 45, from a patient treated with tofacitinib. The receptors stem from a human donor with alopecia areata.

This clone occurred once. The chain combines TRBV4-3 with TRBJ2-2; 10 positions match TRBD2. This CDR3 spans 17 amino acids. The V segment lost 0 bases and the J segment 2 bases; nucleotides outside the gene matches: 3. Germline V gene sequence: CDR1 LGHNA, CDR2 YSLEER. In nucleotides, the CDR3 is TGCGCCAGCAGCCAAGACGAGCGGGGGGGCAACACCGGGGAGCTGTTTTTT. Encoded protein: CASSQDERGGNTGELFF.

This clone has more than one count but fewer than ten. The chain has TRBV27 and TRBJ2-6; D is unresolved. This CDR3 spans 17 amino acids. Germline CDR1 MNHEY, CDR2 SMNVEV (reference sequence). The V and J ends lost 2 bases and 2 bases respectively, with 13 bases between them. CDR3 nucleotides: TGTGCCAGCAGTTTAAAGTCCCCCCGGGCTGGGGCCAACGTCCTGACTTTC. Residues: CASSLKSPRAGANVLTF.

In its sample, this clone was seen once. The V gene is TRBV7-9, the J gene TRBJ1-2, with unresolved D. The CDR3 length is 12 residues. V lost 5 bases, J lost 6 bases, and 10 bases lay in between. Germline V gene sequence: CDR1 SEHNR, CDR2 FQNEAQ (reference sequence). The DNA of the CDR3 is TGTGCCAGCAGCCCCCCTTGGGATGGCTACACCTTC. Translation: CASSPPWDGYTF. Drawing the rest from reference TRBV7-9 and TRBJ1-2, the complete variable domain is DTGVSQNPRHKITKRGQNVTFRCDPISEHNRLYWYRQTLGQGPEFLTYFQNEAQLEKSRLLSDRFSAERPKGSFSTLEIQRTEQGDSAMYLCASSPPWDGYTFGSGTRLTVV.